The 23 T cell receptor beta chains in this list originate from one sample, sequenced in a study of CD8 T cells in Susac syndrome. A quantity of about 0.5 to 1 ug RNA underwent reverse transcription using random hexamers. MiXCR was run by TCRdb on the immunoSEQ multiplex PCR reads, yielding one entry per CDR3 protein. The data contain 150,000 to 200,000 distinct CDR3 sequences, approximately 94% of them singletons. Sequenced material: CD4+ T cells from PBMCs. The origin of the receptors is a human donor in good health.

V and J are TRBV9 and TRBJ2-7, with 8 bases matching TRBD1. J was trimmed by 7 bases and V by 1 base; bases with no gene match: 10. The CDR3 runs 15 residues. Germline CDR1 reads SGDLS; CDR2 reads YYNGEE. Written as DNA, the CDR3 is TGTGCCAGCAGCGTAAGCCGGACAGGGTTTGGTGAGCAGTACTTC. Its translation: CASSVSRTGFGEQYF.

Only one count was recorded for this clonotype. The chain is built from TRBV12-3 or TRBV12-4 and TRBJ1-1; no definite D call. The CDR3 is made up of 14 amino acids. Trimming took off 3 bases at V and 3 bases at J, with 11 bases between the two ends. The CDR3 nucleotides read TGTGCCAGCAGTTTGGGAGGGAGAGACACTGAAGCTTTCTTT. Its protein product is CASSLGGRDTEAFF.

V usage is TRBV29-1 and J usage is TRBJ2-3, with D perhaps TRBD2 (5 bases). The CDR3 has 14 residues. Germline V gene data show CDR1 as SQVTM and CDR2 as ANQGSEA. V lost 8 bases, J lost 2 bases, and 17 bases lay in between. The CDR3 sequence: CSIRHRGHTDTQYF. The CDR3 DNA sequence: TGCAGCATCCGGCACCGAGGGCACACAGATACGCAGTATTTT.

The chain uses TRBV29-1 and TRBJ2-3, with TRBD2 matching over 16 bases. CDR3 length: 18 amino acids. Germline V gene lookup returns CDR1 SQVTM and CDR2 ANQGSEA. The V segment lost 4 bases and the J segment 4 bases; nucleotides outside the gene matches: 11. The CDR3 sequence is CSVGSGLAGGPFSDTQYF. The CDR3, as DNA: TGCAGCGTTGGATCGGGACTAGCGGGAGGGCCTTTTTCAGATACGCAGTATTTT.

V usage is TRBV30 and J usage is TRBJ2-6, with 9 bases matching TRBD1. Germline CDR1 is GTSNPN and CDR2 is SVGIG (reference sequence). With V trimmed by 4 bases and J by 8 bases, 9 bases remained unmatched. There are 15 residues in the CDR3. In DNA, the CDR3 is TGTGCCTGGACCGGGACAGGGATACGTTCCAACGTCCTGACTTTC. Translating gives CAWTGTGIRSNVLTF.

CDR3 nucleotides: TGTGCCAGTAGGATGACTAGCGGGAGCCCGGATACGCAGTATTTT. As protein: CASRMTSGSPDTQYF. The V call is TRBV19, the J call TRBJ2-3; 12 nucleotides line up with TRBD2. The CDR3 sequence is 15 residues long. Germline V gene sequence: CDR1 LNHDA, CDR2 SQIVND (reference sequence). With 6 bases clipped from V and 6 bases from J, the junction kept 7 bases outside the gene matches.

The chain has TRBV6-2 or TRBV6-3 and TRBJ2-5; TRBD2 matches 7 bases. CDR3 length: 14 amino acids. The trim removed 4 bases at V and 4 bases at J, leaving 6 bases unmatched. Germline CDR1 and CDR2: MNHEY and SVGEGT. CDR3 in DNA: TGTGCCAGCAGTTGGGACTACCGGGGAGAGACCCAGTACTTC. It is translated as CASSWDYRGETQYF.

V is TRBV5-4 and J is TRBJ2-5, with 8 bases lining up with TRBD2. The CDR3 totals 16 residues. With 0 bases clipped from V and 1 base from J, the junction kept 5 bases outside the gene matches. Germline loops: CDR1 SGHNT, CDR2 YYREEE (reference sequence). The chain's CDR3 is CASSLGSSGPQETQYF. The CDR3 coding sequence is TGTGCCAGCAGCTTGGGTTCTAGCGGGCCCCAAGAGACCCAGTACTTC.

The chain couples TRBV29-1 to TRBJ2-1; the match to TRBD1 covers 8 bases. CDR3 size: 12 residues. V shed 3 bases, J shed 6 bases, and the junction held 1 base outside the gene matches. Germline V gives CDR1 SQVTM, CDR2 ANQGSEA. The CDR3 DNA follows: TGCAGCGTTGACACAGGGGGCAATGAGCAGTTCTTC. It specifies CSVDTGGNEQFF.

CDR3 region: CSVSRGYYGYTF. As DNA, the CDR3 is TGCAGCGTTTCTCGGGGATATTATGGCTACACCTTC. The genes are TRBV29-1 and TRBJ1-2; D is undetermined. The CDR3 length is 12 residues. Trimming left V 5 bases short and J 5 bases short, with 12 bases between. Germline CDR1 and CDR2: SQVTM and ANQGSEA.

The chain is built from TRBV20-1 and TRBJ2-7, with D unresolved. Germline CDR1 reads DFQATT; CDR2 reads SNEGSKA (reference sequence). The V gene lost 6 bases and the J gene lost 2 bases, with 14 bases spanning the gap. This CDR3 is 13 amino acids long. CDR3 in DNA: TGCAGTGCCATGACATCCTCGACCTACGAGCAGTACTTC. This gives the protein CSAMTSSTYEQYF.

This clonotype has more than one count but fewer than ten. The chain carries TRBV28 and TRBJ2-3; D is undetermined. CDR1 is MDHEN and CDR2 is SYDVKM in the germline V gene. V lost 3 bases, J lost 4 bases, and 2 bases lay in between. The CDR3 totals 11 residues. CDR3 nucleotides: TGTGCCAGCAGTTTTTCAGATACGCAGTATTTT. Translated: CASSFSDTQYF.

This rearrangement joins TRBV29-1 to TRBJ1-1, with D maybe TRBD1 (6 bases). Germline V gives CDR1 SQVTM, CDR2 ANQGSEA. The CDR3 is 13 residues long. Trimming left V 8 bases short and J 1 base short, with 14 bases between. CDR3: CSTDRTENTEAFF. The DNA of the CDR3 is TGCAGCACAGATCGGACAGAGAACACTGAAGCTTTCTTT. Using reference TRBV29-1 and TRBJ1-1 for the parts outside the CDR3, the full variable domain is SAVISQKPSRDICQRGTSLTIQCQVDSQVTMMFWYRQQPGQSLTLIATANQGSEATYESGFVIDKFPISRPNLTFSTLTVSNMSPEDSSIYLCSTDRTENTEAFFGQGTRLTVV.

V and J are TRBV14 and TRBJ2-7; D is unclear. Trimming took off 1 base at V and 7 bases at J, with 8 bases between the two ends. Germline loops: CDR1 SGHDN, CDR2 FVKESK. The CDR3 totals 12 residues. The CDR3 DNA follows: TGTGCCAGCAGCCAAGTTGCGTCGGAGCAGTACTTC. This encodes CASSQVASEQYF.

This chain uses TRBV28 with TRBJ2-7, with 7 bases that match TRBD1. CDR1 is MDHEN and CDR2 is SYDVKM in the germline V gene. CDR3 length: 13 residues. The V segment lost 7 bases and the J segment 4 bases; nucleotides outside the gene matches: 7. The CDR3 loop is CASTRQGRYEQYF. The CDR3 nucleotides are TGTGCCAGCACCAGACAGGGACGGTACGAGCAGTACTTC.

The chain recombines TRBV12-3 or TRBV12-4 with TRBJ1-1; D is perhaps TRBD1 (6 bases). The CDR3 contains 14 residues. Trimming pared 4 bases from V and 3 bases from J, leaving 12 bases between. CDR3 residues: CASSSQGGDTEAFF. In nucleotides, the CDR3 is TGTGCCAGCAGTTCACAGGGTGGGGACACTGAAGCTTTCTTT.

This clonotype was counted once. V and J are TRBV24-1 and TRBJ2-5; D uncertain. Germline V gene data show CDR1 as KGHDR and CDR2 as SFDVKD. This CDR3 has 15 amino acids. Trimming stripped 1 base from V and 7 bases from J, with 15 bases between. The CDR3 protein is CATSDLGQDGGTQYF. The CDR3 DNA follows: TGTGCCACCAGTGATTTAGGGCAGGACGGCGGGACCCAGTACTTC.

This chain links TRBV7-8 with TRBJ2-7; D is perhaps TRBD1 (6 bases). The V and J ends lost 6 bases and 0 bases respectively, with 15 bases between them. The CDR3 covers 15 residues. Germline assignment: CDR1 SGHVS and CDR2 FQNEAQ. CDR3 DNA: TGTGCCAGCAGGCCCGACCGGGACAACTCCTACGAGCAGTACTTC. Protein: CASRPDRDNSYEQYF.

The J gene is TRBJ2-7, the V gene TRBV3-1; D gene ambiguous. CDR3 length: 12 residues. Germline V gene lookup returns CDR1 LGHDT and CDR2 YNNKEL (reference sequence). Trimming cost V 1 base and J 6 bases, with 7 bases left between them. The CDR3 is CASSQGRLEQYF. Written as DNA, the CDR3 is TGTGCCAGCAGCCAAGGCCGTCTCGAGCAGTACTTC.

The V and J genes are TRBV9 and TRBJ2-5, with unresolved D. The CDR3 has 13 amino acids. Per germline, CDR1 SGDLS and CDR2 YYNGEE. The ends were cut back, 1 base at V and 3 bases at J, with 7 bases in the middle. CDR3 loop: CASSVSLEETQYF. As DNA, the CDR3 is TGTGCCAGCAGCGTATCTTTGGAAGAGACCCAGTACTTC.

The chain couples TRBV4-3 to TRBJ2-5, with unresolved D. Germline V gene lookup returns CDR1 LGHNA and CDR2 YSLEER. This CDR3 has 13 amino acids. V was pared by 0 bases and J by 5 bases, with 7 bases between. The CDR3 nucleotides are TGCGCCAGCAGCCAAGATCTAATTGAGACCCAGTACTTC. Translating it yields CASSQDLIETQYF.

The chain joins TRBV20-1 to TRBJ1-2; no definite D call. This CDR3 spans 13 amino acids. The V and J ends lost 6 bases and 1 base respectively, with 12 bases between them. CDR1 DFQATT and CDR2 SNEGSKA come from the germline V gene (reference sequence). The CDR3 bases are TGCAGTGCCGAACGGGAACTTAACTATGGCTACACCTTC. This codes for CSAERELNYGYTF.

The rearrangement joins TRBV4-2 to TRBJ2-4; 10 bases match TRBD2. The junction had 8 bases not matched to a gene; V was cut back by 2 bases and J by 7 bases. This CDR3 comprises 16 residues. Per the germline V gene, CDR1 is LGHNA and CDR2 is YNFKEQ. CDR3 protein: CASSQSTSGAGNIQYF. In nucleotides, the CDR3 is TGTGCCAGCAGCCAATCTACTAGCGGGGCAGGGAACATTCAGTACTTC.